This T cell receptor (beta chain) was recovered during a study of cytomegalovirus exposure and HLA in healthy donors. About this clone: Its target is unknown.

PCR was performed using 60 Vbeta and 13 Jbeta primers. Produced via immunoSEQ multiplex PCR; TCRdb's table is partial and in-frame only. The sample carries about 190,000 clones, approximately 80% recorded once. This CDR3 has 16 residues. Germline CDR1 reads SGHTA; CDR2 reads FQGNSA. V was cut by 5 bases and J by 1 base, with 12 bases left in between. Whole-study results and caveats: Other equally common chains were less clonally expanded than HLA-associated TCR beta chains, a later analysis showed. Several of the most significant clusters appeared linked to common viral pathogens, based on a later analysis. The authors enumerated under 200 TCR beta chains as linked to cytomegalovirus. In vitro testing confirmed a few CMV-associated chains as specific for CMV antigens.

The chain carries TRBV7-2 and TRBJ1-6, with D unclear. This clonotype was sampled from a boy younger than 10 in good health and CMV-seronegative. The sample comprised PBMCs. CDR3 bases: TGTGCCAGCAGCCGAGGGCTAGTGTCCTATAATTCACCCCTCCACTTT. Translating it yields CASSRGLVSYNSPLHF.